These T cell receptor beta chains were read from a single sample in a study of T cells in localized non-small cell lung cancer. Profiled with immunoSEQ multiplex PCR; TCRdb holds only in-frame clones, not every one. The table shows some 50,000 clones, with 85% to 90% occurring only once. The specimen was PBMCs, collected before any cancer treatment. Receptors were obtained from a female donor with stage II lung adenocarcinoma. The CDR3 runs from the conserved cysteine through the conserved F or W. A D gene is named only where the DNA matches it firmly. Not every row has a clone size; where given, it reads once, few, many or a size class.

>TRBJ2-3|TRBV11-2|15|.|.
TGTGCCAGCAGCCTCAGCCTGGGGTCCACAGATACGCAGTATTTT
CASSLSLGSTDTQYF
>TRBJ2-2|TRBV28|11|once|.
TGTGCCAGCAGCGCCCCCTTCGAGCTGTTTTTT
CASSAPFELFF
>TRBJ2-7|TRBV5-4|12|once|.
TGTGCCAGCAGCTTGGACAGATACGAGCAGTACTTC
CASSLDRYEQYF
>TRBJ2-7|TRBV15|14|.|.
TGTGCCACCAGCAGAGATCCGGGGGGCAGGGAGCAGTACTTC
CATSRDPGGREQYF
>TRBJ1-2|TRBV30|13|.|.
TGTGCCTGGAGTGAGAGTTTTAACTATGGCTACACCTTC
CAWSESFNYGYTF
>TRBJ2-2|TRBV6-1|15|.|.
TGTGCCAGCACCCCGGGCCTGGGCGGAACCGGGGAGCTGTTTTTT
CASTPGLGGTGELFF
>TRBJ2-3|TRBV13|15|.|.
TGTGCCAGCAGCTTAGTGGCGTCTAGCACAGATACGCAGTATTTT
CASSLVASSTDTQYF
>TRBJ1-3|TRBV10-3|14|.|.
TGTGCCATCAGTGAACAGGGATCAGGAAACACCATATATTTT
CAISEQGSGNTIYF
>TRBJ2-7|TRBV10-1|12|.|.
TGCGCCAGCAGTGAGCTCTCCTACGAGCAGTACTTC
CASSELSYEQYF
>TRBJ1-2|TRBV6-5|11|.|.
TGTGCCAGCAAGTTGAACTATGGCTACACCTTC
CASKLNYGYTF
>TRBJ1-2|TRBV15|16|.|.
TGTGCCACCAGCAGAGATGGTGTTAGGTCTAACTATGGCTACACCTTC
CATSRDGVRSNYGYTF
>TRBJ1-1|TRBV4-1|15|.|.
TGCGCCAGCAGCCCCCCCGGGACATGGAACACTGAAGCTTTCTTT
CASSPPGTWNTEAFF
>TRBJ2-2|TRBV18|18|.|TRBD2
TGTGCCAGCTCACCGACTAGCGGGGGACAATCGAACACCGGGGAGCTGTTTTTT
CASSPTSGGQSNTGELFF
>TRBJ1-1|TRBV7-9|18|.|TRBD1
TGTGCCAGCAGCTTAGGGCGGGCCCGGGACAGCCGCAACACTGAAGCTTTCTTT
CASSLGRARDSRNTEAFF
>TRBJ2-1|TRBV27|12|.|TRBD1
TGTGCCAGCAGTCTACAGGGGAATGAGCAGTTCTTC
CASSLQGNEQFF
>TRBJ2-1|TRBV19|15|.|.
TGTGCCAGTAGTATATTCTCTGAGGCCTACAATGAGCAGTTCTTC
CASSIFSEAYNEQFF
>TRBJ1-6|TRBV27|14|.|.
TGTGCCAGCAGATTACAGGAAACTAATTCACCCCTCCACTTT
CASRLQETNSPLHF
>TRBJ2-7|TRBV9|15|.|.
TGTGCCAGCAGCGTAGTTGATGGGGGATCCCACGAGCAGTACTTC
CASSVVDGGSHEQYF
>TRBJ1-5|TRBV2|18|.|.
TGTGCCAGCAGTGGGTTGGCTGGGACTCTAGACGAGTTACAGCCCCAGCATTTT
CASSGLAGTLDELQPQHF
>TRBJ2-7|TRBV5-6|15|.|.
TGTGCCAGCAGCTTGTCACTAGGGGCTGCCTACGAGCAGTACTTC
CASSLSLGAAYEQYF
>TRBJ2-7|TRBV18|15|.|.
TGTGCCAGCTCACCTAAGGAGGGGGCAATGTACGAGCAGTACTTC
CASSPKEGAMYEQYF
>TRBJ1-2|TRBV5-6|12|.|.
TGTGCCAGCAGCTCAACAGGTTATGGCTACACCTTC
CASSSTGYGYTF
>TRBJ2-2|TRBV6-5|14|.|TRBD2
TGTGCCAGCCCTAAGAGCGGGGACACCGGGGAGCTGTTTTTT
CASPKSGDTGELFF
>TRBJ2-1|TRBV7-6|12|.|.
TGTGCCAGCAGCTTAGACCGGGAGATACAGTTCTTC
CASSLDREIQFF
>TRBJ1-1|TRBV19|15|few|TRBD1
TGTGCCAGTCTTCCCGGACAGGGAGGGGCGACTGAAGCTTTCTTT
CASLPGQGGATEAFF
>TRBJ1-1|TRBV2|17|.|TRBD1
TGTGCCAGCAGTGTCCAGGGACTCCAGGGGGCAAGGGCTGAAGCTTTCTTT
CASSVQGLQGARAEAFF
>TRBJ2-7|TRBV5-6|15|.|.
TGTGCCAGCAGCTTGGCCCTCACCGCGGGTTACGAGCAGTACTTC
CASSLALTAGYEQYF
>TRBJ2-1|TRBV9|16|.|.
TGTGCCAGCAGCGTCCTCGGATTACCTAGGTACAATGAGCAGTTCTTC
CASSVLGLPRYNEQFF
>TRBJ2-2|TRBV6-5|14|.|.
TGTGCCAGCAGTTACGTGGAGGGAACCGGGGAGCTGTTTTTT
CASSYVEGTGELFF
>TRBJ2-5|TRBV10-3|13|.|TRBD2
TGTGCCATCAGGGGGGGGGAACAAGAGACCCAGTACTTC
CAIRGGEQETQYF
>TRBJ2-2|TRBV10-1|13|once|.
TGCGCCAGCGGTCAGGAGAACACCGGGGAGCTGTTTTTT
CASGQENTGELFF
>TRBJ2-2|TRBV7-6|17|.|TRBD2
TGTGCCAGCAGCTTAGTAGGCACTAGCGGGGATGGCGGGGAGCTGTTTTTT
CASSLVGTSGDGGELFF
>TRBJ1-1|TRBV6-6|12|.|.
TGTGCCAGCAGTAGACCCCGGACTGAAGCTTTCTTT
CASSRPRTEAFF